The entry below gives a single TCR beta chain sequence along with its context. The antigen is not known. Trimming left V 3 bases short and J 4 bases short, with 12 bases between. This CDR3 region has 14 residues. CDR1 SGDLS and CDR2 YYNGEE come from the germline V gene. MiXCR, applied by TCRdb to the RACE reads, yields one record per CDR3 protein. The sample has about 94,000 distinct CDR3 sequences; 7% to 10% are singletons. These data originate in a study of human T cells and chemical hapten exposure. Notes on the study in general: There was a positive correlation between PT1 expanded TCR counts and patch test score. Expanded TCRs clustered into significantly more large CDR3 similarity groups than controls, the analysis revealed.

Time point in this sample: patch test 2, 6 weeks after DPC sensitization. The treatment here: therapeutic diphenylcyclopropenone sensitization with weekly scalp DPC. Blood, whole and unfractionated, served as the source for total RNA extraction. This chain uses TRBV9 with TRBJ2-3; D not resolved. The input for sequencing was whole blood, taken in connection with sensitization to the hapten diphenylcyclopropenone (DPC). The sequence derives from a middle-aged woman with alopecia areata. Some clones in this sample may be carry-over from other donors' samples. The CDR3 protein is CASSDQGSSDTQYF. DNA for the CDR3: TGTGCCAGCAGCGACCAAGGGTCCTCAGATACGCAGTATTTT.